The next 32 T cell receptor beta chains were all read from a single sample in a study of blood T cell repertoires in COVID-19. This table comes from immunoSEQ multiplex PCR, and its TCRdb copy is limited to in-frame clones, with some not included. Of 200,000 to 300,000 clones listed, around four fifths were seen once; the top ten hold around 6.8%. The sample consisted of peripheral blood. Every receptor here comes from a woman in her fifties or sixties with active or convalescent COVID-19.

The rearrangement joins TRBV5-1 to TRBJ1-3; 7 bases agree with TRBD1. Germline values: CDR1 SGHRS, CDR2 YFSETQ. V was pared by 8 bases and J by 0 bases, with 8 bases of the junction left unmatched. CDR3 size: 15 residues. CDR3 bases: TGCGCCAGTCGCGAATCAGGGGGCTCTGGAAACACCATATATTTT. It translates to CASRESGGSGNTIYF.

Only a few counts were recorded for this clone. This chain uses TRBV27 with TRBJ1-2, with TRBD1 as a possible D gene (5 bases). V dropped 5 bases and J dropped 3 bases, with 13 bases sitting between them. The CDR3 covers 14 residues. Germline-derived CDR1 and CDR2 are MNHEY and SMNVEV (reference sequence). The CDR3 region has the DNA TGTGCCAGCAGTCCACAGGTGGGGTACTATGGCTACACCTTC. As protein: CASSPQVGYYGYTF.

This chain connects TRBV6-5 to TRBJ2-7; D might be TRBD2 (6 bases). Germline V gene lookup returns CDR1 MNHEY and CDR2 SVGAGI. The CDR3 is made up of 14 amino acids. The ends were cut back, 7 bases at V and 3 bases at J, with 16 bases in the middle. This CDR3 is CASTSRRGDYEQYF. The CDR3 DNA follows: TGTGCCAGCACCTCCAGGAGGGGTGACTACGAGCAGTACTTC.

This clone showed up just once. The CDR3: CASSWAGTGNSPLHF. DNA of the CDR3: TGTGCCAGCAGCTGGGCCGGGACAGGGAATTCACCCCTCCACTTT. This chain links TRBV14 with TRBJ1-6, with 9 bases that match TRBD1. Looked up from germline, CDR1 is SGHDN and CDR2 is FVKESK. This CDR3 spans 15 amino acids. The junction had 6 bases not matched to a gene; V was cut back by 5 bases and J by 7 bases.

The chain is built from TRBV11-2 and TRBJ2-1; 13 bases line up with TRBD2. Germline V gene sequence: CDR1 SGHAT, CDR2 FQNNGV. The CDR3 extends over 15 amino acids. The trim removed 3 bases at V and 8 bases at J, leaving 4 bases unmatched. DNA of the CDR3: TGTGCCAGCAGCTTCGGACTAGCGGGGGTATATGAGCAGTTCTTC. Translation gives CASSFGLAGVYEQFF.

This clone was observed a handful of times. The chain links TRBV7-8 to TRBJ2-2, with D unclear. V dropped 5 bases and J dropped 4 bases, with 11 bases sitting between them. CDR3 length equals 14 residues. CDR1 and CDR2 (germline): SGHVS, FQNEAQ. CDR3 amino acids: CASSPPWPTGELFF. The CDR3 nucleotides are TGTGCCAGCAGCCCTCCCTGGCCCACCGGGGAGCTGTTTTTT.

The chain couples TRBV5-6 to TRBJ2-5, with a weak D call TRBD2 (7 bases). This CDR3 region has 16 residues. Per germline, CDR1 SGHDT and CDR2 YYEEEE. V lost 4 bases, J lost 3 bases, and 19 bases lay in between. The CDR3 coding sequence is TGTGCCAGCAGCGAAACAGGGAGGGTTGTGGAAGAGACCCAGTACTTC. This gives the protein CASSETGRVVEETQYF.

The chain joins TRBV15 to TRBJ2-7; D may be TRBD1 (5 bases). Germline V gene lookup returns CDR1 LNHNV and CDR2 YYDKDF (reference sequence). CDR3 length: 15 amino acids. V lost 0 bases to trimming and J lost 3 bases, with 12 bases between them. The CDR3 DNA is TGTGCCACCAGCAGAGATAGGCAGGGAAGCTACGAGCAGTACTTC. Residues: CATSRDRQGSYEQYF.

V gene TRBV6-5 combines with J gene TRBJ2-1, with 9 bases matching TRBD2. CDR1 is MNHEY, CDR2 SVGAGI, per germline. The CDR3 runs to 16 residues. With V trimmed by 4 bases and J by 7 bases, 11 bases remained unmatched. The CDR3 region is CASSSQSGRSLNEQFF. The CDR3, as DNA: TGTGCCAGCAGTTCCCAAAGCGGGAGGAGTCTTAATGAGCAGTTCTTC.

The chain employs TRBV28 and TRBJ2-5, with TRBD2 identical over 9 bases. Per the germline V gene, CDR1 is MDHEN and CDR2 is SYDVKM. V shed 7 bases, J shed 1 base, and the junction held 10 bases outside the gene matches. The CDR3 totals 16 residues. The CDR3 region is CASTPGASGVQETQYF. The CDR3 bases are TGTGCCAGCACCCCTGGGGCTAGCGGGGTCCAAGAGACCCAGTACTTC.

The CDR3 nucleotides are TGTGCCAGCAGTTTTCGGGACAGGTTACGGTCACCCCTCCACTTT. Translating it yields CASSFRDRLRSPLHF. The chain carries TRBV5-6 and TRBJ1-6, with TRBD1 matching 8 bases. Germline trimming cut 5 bases from V and 10 bases from J; bases unmatched to any gene: 11. Germline CDR1 reads SGHDT; CDR2 reads YYEEEE. The CDR3 length is 15 residues.

The V call is TRBV27, the J call TRBJ2-7, with 10 bases that match TRBD2. The V segment lost 7 bases and the J segment 0 bases; nucleotides outside the gene matches: 3. The CDR3 runs 14 residues. The germline CDR1 and CDR2 sequences are MNHEY and SMNVEV (reference sequence). The CDR3 spells CASIKREGSYEQYF. The CDR3 bases are TGTGCCAGCATAAAGCGGGAGGGCTCCTACGAGCAGTACTTC.

The chain recombines TRBV10-3 with TRBJ2-1; TRBD2 agrees at 9 bases. The CDR3 contains 16 residues. V shed 7 bases, J shed 7 bases, and the junction held 14 bases outside the gene matches. Germline CDR1 and CDR2: ENHRY and SYGVKD. CDR3 in amino acids: CAINAGGPFEGNEQFF. The CDR3 DNA is TGTGCCATCAACGCGGGAGGGCCGTTCGAGGGTAATGAGCAGTTCTTC.

The chain employs TRBV5-4 and TRBJ1-2, with 7 positions matching TRBD1. CDR3 size: 18 residues. CDR1 SGHNT and CDR2 YYREEE come from the germline V gene (reference sequence). J lost 0 bases, V lost 2 bases, and 13 bases had no gene match. The CDR3 loop reads CASSFPTGRAGTNYGYTF. In DNA form, the CDR3 reads TGTGCCAGCAGCTTTCCGACAGGGCGCGCGGGGACTAACTATGGCTACACCTTC. The variable domain in full, with the rest retrieved from reference TRBV5-4 and TRBJ1-2, is ETGVTQSPTHLIKTRGQQVTLRCSSQSGHNTVSWYQQALGQGPQFIFQYYREEENGRGNFPPRFSGLQFPNYSSELNVNALELDDSALYLCASSFPTGRAGTNYGYTFGSGTRLTVV.

This sequence joins TRBV5-1 and TRBJ1-1; TRBD1 is a possible D gene (5 bases). Germline CDR1 and CDR2: SGHRS and YFSETQ. V shed 4 bases and J shed 1 base, with 8 bases lying between them. This CDR3 region has 13 residues. The CDR3 region has the DNA TGCGCCAGCAGCGCCCAGGGGAACACTGAAGCTTTCTTT. Protein sequence: CASSAQGNTEAFF.

The gene calls are TRBV2 and TRBJ2-7; D uncertain. CDR3 size: 14 residues. The V gene's germline CDR1 is SNHLY and CDR2 FYNNEI. V dropped 3 bases and J dropped 0 bases, with 9 bases sitting between them. CDR3 sequence (DNA): TGTGCCAGCAGTGAGCCATACAGCTCCTACGAGCAGTACGTC. This codes for CASSEPYSSYEQYV.

The V call is TRBV11-3, the J call TRBJ2-1; 14 bases map to TRBD2. CDR3 size: 15 residues. The V gene's germline CDR1 is SGHNT and CDR2 YENEEA. The ends lost 5 bases at V and 4 bases at J; junction bases unmatched: 1. DNA of the CDR3: TGTGCCAGCAGCCGACTAGCGGGAGGGTACAATGAGCAGTTCTTC. This gives the protein CASSRLAGGYNEQFF.

The CDR3 region has the DNA TGTGCCAGCAGTTTACTCGTCAATGAGCAGTTCTTC. Its translation is CASSLLVNEQFF. V is TRBV28 and J is TRBJ2-1; D remains ambiguous. The CDR3 runs 12 residues. The germline V and J ends were trimmed by 2 bases and 6 bases, with 5 bases remaining between them. CDR1 is MDHEN and CDR2 is SYDVKM in the germline V gene.

The chain recombines TRBV28 with TRBJ1-2, with D possibly TRBD1 on 5 matching bases. The germline gives CDR1 MDHEN, CDR2 SYDVKM. Trimming removed 11 bases at V and 8 bases at J, with 15 bases between. The CDR3 totals 11 residues. This chain's CDR3 is CASRGVPGYTF. The CDR3 DNA is TGTGCCTCTCGGGGGGTCCCCGGCTACACCTTC.

The table lists this clone with a few counts. This sequence joins TRBV18 and TRBJ1-1; perhaps TRBD1 as D (6 bases). Trimming removed 4 bases from V and 0 bases from J, with 15 bases in between. Germline assignment: CDR1 KGHSH and CDR2 LQKENI. The CDR3 contains 16 residues. The CDR3: CASSLNAGGVNTEAFF. As DNA, the CDR3 is TGTGCCAGCTCACTCAACGCGGGGGGCGTGAACACTGAAGCTTTCTTT.

The V call is TRBV7-2, the J call TRBJ2-1, with D maybe TRBD2 (6 bases). The CDR3 is 16 residues long. Germline CDR1 SGHTA, CDR2 FQGNSA. Trimming stripped 0 bases from V and 9 bases from J, with 18 bases between. The CDR3 bases are TGTGCCAGCAGCTTAGCCGGGGGTGCAGGGCCGCTTGAGCAGTTCTTC. Protein sequence: CASSLAGGAGPLEQFF.

This chain links TRBV24-1 with TRBJ2-3; D is unclear. This CDR3 is built from 15 residues. Deletions cut 6 bases from V and 2 bases from J, with 14 bases between. Per germline, CDR1 KGHDR and CDR2 SFDVKD. Here the CDR3 DNA reads TGTGCCACCAGTATCGTAGGCGGAGACACAGATACGCAGTATTTT. It yields the protein CATSIVGGDTDTQYF.

This clone has more than one count but fewer than ten. This chain joins TRBV4-1 and TRBJ1-3; 8 positions agree with TRBD1. V shed 0 bases and J 2 bases; nucleotides not matched to a gene: 3. This CDR3 is built from 16 residues. Looked up from germline, CDR1 is MGHRA and CDR2 is YSYEKL. The DNA of the CDR3 is TGCGCCAGCAGCCAAGATCGACAGGGGCCTGGAAACACCATATATTTT. Translation gives CASSQDRQGPGNTIYF.

This clone was seen only once. The V call is TRBV29-1, the J call TRBJ2-5; D is possibly TRBD1 (6 bases). The CDR3 spans 12 residues. V lost 2 bases and J 4 bases, leaving 8 bases between the germline ends. The germline gives CDR1 SQVTM, CDR2 ANQGSEA. The CDR3 spells CSVEPGVETQYF. Written as DNA, the CDR3 is TGCAGCGTTGAACCAGGGGTAGAGACCCAGTACTTC.

The CDR3 region is CAWSRISGRGYTF. CDR3 nucleotide sequence: TGTGCCTGGAGTCGAATCTCAGGGCGGGGCTACACCTTC. The V and J genes are TRBV30 and TRBJ1-2; tentatively, D is TRBD1 (5 bases). Germline CDR1 GTSNPN, CDR2 SVGIG (reference sequence). V dropped 2 bases and J dropped 8 bases, with 15 bases sitting between them. CDR3 size: 13 residues. The full variable domain, with the rest looked up from reference TRBV30 and TRBJ1-2, is SQTIHQWPATLVQPVGSPLSLECTVEGTSNPNLYWYRQAAGRGLQLLFYSVGIGQISSEVPQNLSASRPQDRQFILSSKKLLLSDSGFYLCAWSRISGRGYTFGSGTRLTVV.

The chain carries TRBV7-2 and TRBJ2-2; D not resolved. The CDR3 is 15 residues long. The germline CDR1 and CDR2 sequences are SGHTA and FQGNSA. Trimming took 2 bases from V and 2 from J, leaving 9 bases between them. The CDR3 bases are TGTGCCAGCAGCTTATCTGGAGACAACACCGGGGAGCTGTTTTTT. This gives the protein CASSLSGDNTGELFF.

This clone was observed a few times. This CDR3 is CASSLGQGLGAHNEQFF. Here the CDR3 DNA reads TGTGCCAGCAGCTTAGGTCAAGGACTAGGGGCCCACAATGAGCAGTTCTTC. The chain is built from TRBV7-8 and TRBJ2-1; TRBD2 matches at 7 bases. With V trimmed by 1 base and J by 5 bases, 11 bases remained unmatched. There are 17 residues in the CDR3. CDR1 is SGHVS and CDR2 is FQNEAQ in the germline V gene.

The CDR3 bases are TGCAGTGCTAGTATCCCAACTAGCGGACTTGGCACAGATACGCAGTATTTT. Residues: CSASIPTSGLGTDTQYF. The V and J genes are TRBV20-1 and TRBJ2-3, with 8 bases identical to TRBD2. The germline CDR1 and CDR2 sequences are DFQATT and SNEGSKA (reference sequence). The J segment lost 1 base and the V segment lost 3 bases, leaving 12 bases of the junction unmatched. This CDR3 is built from 17 residues.

Worth noting for this clone: The sample contains more than one DNA sequence encoding this CDR3. J is TRBJ2-1 and V is TRBV7-9; 11 bases fit TRBD2. This CDR3 contains 15 residues. Germline V gene sequence: CDR1 SEHNR, CDR2 FQNEAQ (reference sequence). V trimming: 3 bases; J trimming: 4 bases; junction bases outside the gene matches: 2. CDR3 sequence: CASSLSSGGYNEQFF. CDR3 nucleotide sequence: TGTGCCAGCAGCTTGTCTAGCGGGGGGTACAATGAGCAGTTCTTC.

The rearrangement uses TRBV7-2 and TRBJ2-3, with 9 positions matching TRBD2. The ends lost 2 bases at V and 3 bases at J; junction bases unmatched: 6. CDR1 SGHTA and CDR2 FQGNSA come from the germline V gene. The CDR3 runs 16 residues. CDR3 sequence (DNA): TGTGCCAGCAGCTTAAGGGTTAGCGGGGGTACAGATACGCAGTATTTT. This gives the protein CASSLRVSGGTDTQYF.

There are a few counts of this clone. The V call is TRBV4-2, the J call TRBJ2-2; D may be TRBD2 (5 bases). This CDR3 is built from 14 residues. The germline V gene encodes CDR1 LGHNA and CDR2 YNFKEQ. V was shortened by 6 bases and J by 4 bases, with 12 bases between the two germline ends. This CDR3 reads CASRSLGSTGELFF. In nucleotides, the CDR3 is TGTGCCAGCAGATCTCTGGGGAGCACCGGGGAGCTGTTTTTT.

This sequence joins TRBV5-1 and TRBJ2-2; 9 bases line up with TRBD1. The CDR3 is made up of 16 amino acids. Germline CDR1 reads SGHRS; CDR2 reads YFSETQ. Trimming took 4 bases from V and 4 from J; bases not matched to a gene: 8. The CDR3 sequence is CASSHRGLTGTGELFF. CDR3 in DNA: TGCGCCAGCAGCCACAGGGGGCTTACGGGCACCGGGGAGCTGTTTTTT.